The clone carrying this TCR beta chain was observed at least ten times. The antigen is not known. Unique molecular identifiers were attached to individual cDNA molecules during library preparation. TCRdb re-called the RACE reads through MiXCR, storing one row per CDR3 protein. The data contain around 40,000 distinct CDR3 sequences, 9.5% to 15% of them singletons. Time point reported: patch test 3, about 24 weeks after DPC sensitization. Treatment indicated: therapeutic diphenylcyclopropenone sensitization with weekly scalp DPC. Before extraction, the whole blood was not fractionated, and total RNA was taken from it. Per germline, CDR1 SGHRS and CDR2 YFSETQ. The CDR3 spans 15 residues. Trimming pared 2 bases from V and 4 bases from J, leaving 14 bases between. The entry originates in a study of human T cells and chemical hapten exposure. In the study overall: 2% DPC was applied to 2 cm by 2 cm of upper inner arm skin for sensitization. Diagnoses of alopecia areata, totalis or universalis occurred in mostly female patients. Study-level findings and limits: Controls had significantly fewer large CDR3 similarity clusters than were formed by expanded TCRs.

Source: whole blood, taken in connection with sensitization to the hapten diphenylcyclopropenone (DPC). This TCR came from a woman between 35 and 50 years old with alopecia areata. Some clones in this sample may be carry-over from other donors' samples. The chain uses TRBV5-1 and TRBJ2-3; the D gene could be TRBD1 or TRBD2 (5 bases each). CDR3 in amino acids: CASSLSEGLADTQYF. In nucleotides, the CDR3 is TGCGCCAGCAGCTTAAGTGAGGGGCTTGCAGATACGCAGTATTTT.